This TCR beta chain was recorded in a study of CD4 T cells in relation to SARS-CoV-2 and coronaviruses. For the study at large: A couple of subjects were Hispanic; patients were roughly 8 males and 4 females. Study conclusions and caveats: Culture-expanded clones reflect memory recall rather than primary priming during culture. Roughly 65% of donors had memory CD4+ clonotypes crossrecognizing SARS-CoV-2 and common cold coronavirus spike.

Uncultured naive and memory CD4+ T cells supplied DNA for deep TCR-beta sequencing. TCRdb keeps only in-frame clones here, not all; method: immunoSEQ multiplex PCR. The sample has tens of thousands of clones, just over 90% seen once. As concerns this clone: Its specificity is unknown.

Germline values: CDR1 SNHLY, CDR2 FYNNEI. The ends lost 6 bases at V and 2 bases at J; junction bases unmatched: 7. The CDR3 extends over 17 amino acids. This receptor was identified in an adult with COVID-19. The J gene is TRBJ2-1, the V gene TRBV2; 13 positions match TRBD2. Sequencing used naive CD4+ T cells from PBMCs. Stated subset: naive CD4+ T cells isolated by negative enrichment. DNA for the CDR3: TGTGCCAGCAGGGATAGGGGACTAGCGGGGACCTACAATGAGCAGTTCTTC. It specifies CASRDRGLAGTYNEQFF.